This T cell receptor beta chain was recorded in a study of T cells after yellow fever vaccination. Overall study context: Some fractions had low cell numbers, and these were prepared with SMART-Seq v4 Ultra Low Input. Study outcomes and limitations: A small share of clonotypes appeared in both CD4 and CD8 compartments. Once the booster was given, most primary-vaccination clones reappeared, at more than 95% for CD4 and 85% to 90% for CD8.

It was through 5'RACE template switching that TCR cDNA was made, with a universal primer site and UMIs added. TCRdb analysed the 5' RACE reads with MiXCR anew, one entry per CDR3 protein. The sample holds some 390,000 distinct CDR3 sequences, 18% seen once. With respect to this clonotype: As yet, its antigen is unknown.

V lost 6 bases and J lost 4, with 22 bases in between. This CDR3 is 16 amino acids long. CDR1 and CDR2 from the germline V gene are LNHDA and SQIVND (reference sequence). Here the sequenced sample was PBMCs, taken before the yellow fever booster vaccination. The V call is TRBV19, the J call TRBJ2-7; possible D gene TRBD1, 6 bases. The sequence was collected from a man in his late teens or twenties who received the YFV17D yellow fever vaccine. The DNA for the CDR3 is TGTGCCAGTAGCCGGGGCTTACGGGACACCGGTTACGAGCAGTACTTC. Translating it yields CASSRGLRDTGYEQYF.